The T cell receptor beta chain described here comes from a study of blood T cell repertoires in COVID-19. This clone was detected only once. CDR1 is MNHEY and CDR2 is SVGAGI in the germline V gene. CDR3 length equals 13 residues. The V end was cut by 0 bases, the J end by 6 bases, with 7 bases between. Generated by immunoSEQ multiplex PCR, the TCRdb table keeps only in-frame clones and is missing some. Among 100,000 to 150,000 clones, around 91% were seen once, and the ten largest hold about 27%. V and J are TRBV6-5 and TRBJ2-3, with no clear D. This receptor was taken from a man between 65 and 85 years old with active or convalescent COVID-19. Sequencing input: peripheral blood. This CDR3 is CASSYSPGDTQYF. Here the CDR3 DNA reads TGTGCCAGCAGTTACTCGCCCGGGGATACGCAGTATTTT.